This T cell receptor (beta chain) was captured by sequencing in a study of T cell clonality in common variable immunodeficiency. The study's findings and limits: Fewer deletions and N-nucleotide insertions were reportedly seen in common variable immunodeficiency TCR beta sequences.

Measured with immunoSEQ multiplex PCR; TCRdb has only the in-frame clones, and not every one. The sample holds tens of thousands of clones, and no clone turns up only once. This clone was picked up a small number of times. Antigen specificity is unknown. The TCR comes from a human donor with common variable immunodeficiency. The sequencing input was peripheral blood mononuclear cells.

Here the CDR3 reads CASSFTGVNEQYF. Incomplete CDR3 DNA: TGTGCCAGCAGCTTCACAGGGGTAAACGAG. The V call is TRBV11-2, the J call TRBJ2-7, with 7 bases matching TRBD1. The observed sequence ends 3 residues before the CDR3 terminus, with the missing tail filled in from the germline J gene. V lost 3 bases, J lost 5 bases, and 4 bases stayed unmatched. The V gene's germline CDR1 is SGHAT and CDR2 FQNNGV. The CDR3 spans 13 residues.